Listed here are 12 T cell receptor beta chains from one sample, sequenced in a study of cytomegalovirus exposure and HLA in healthy donors. 13 Jbeta primers and 60 Vbeta primers were used for the PCR. Clones were sequenced by immunoSEQ multiplex PCR, and TCRdb holds only the in-frame ones, with some missing. The sample shows some 120,000 clones, roughly four fifths of them seen only once. The sample was PBMCs. These receptors were obtained from a male donor in good health and CMV-seropositive.

This sequence joins TRBV10-3 and TRBJ2-2, with TRBD2 matching over 9 bases. This CDR3 comprises 16 residues. V shed 8 bases and J 0 bases; nucleotides not matched to a gene: 7. CDR1 is ENHRY and CDR2 is SYGVKD in the germline V gene. The chain's CDR3 is CAIGGASGTNTGELFF. CDR3 DNA sequence: TGTGCCATCGGTGGGGCTAGCGGGACGAACACCGGGGAGCTGTTTTTT.

The genes are TRBV5-6 and TRBJ2-7; D might be TRBD2 (5 bases). The V gene lost 0 bases and the J gene lost 3 bases, with 16 bases spanning the gap. Germline CDR1 is SGHDT and CDR2 is YYEEEE. The CDR3 sequence is 16 residues long. CDR3 loop: CASSLGGQSLYYEQYF. As DNA, the CDR3 is TGTGCCAGCAGCTTGGGAGGGCAGAGCCTCTACTACGAGCAGTACTTC. The full variable domain, in which reference TRBV5-6 and TRBJ2-7 provide the parts outside the CDR3, is DAGVTQSPTHLIKTRGQQVTLRCSPKSGHDTVSWYQQALGQGPQFIFQYYEEEERQRGNFPDRFSGHQFPNYSSELNVNALLLGDSALYLCASSLGGQSLYYEQYFGPGTRLTVT.

In this sample, this clone turned up a few times. The rearrangement links TRBV4-3 to TRBJ2-1; 7 nucleotides line up with TRBD2. In germline, CDR1 is LGHNA, CDR2 YSLEER. The CDR3 has 15 amino acids. Unmatched junction bases numbered 4, after V lost 0 bases and J lost 5 bases. The CDR3 nucleotides read TGCGCCAGCAGCCAAGATCCAGCGGGGCACAATGAGCAGTTCTTC. This translates into CASSQDPAGHNEQFF.

The V and J genes are TRBV7-2 and TRBJ2-3, with TRBD2 matching 10 bases. CDR1 and CDR2 from the germline V gene are SGHTA and FQGNSA. Trimming took 5 bases from V and 0 from J; bases not matched to a gene: 8. The CDR3 has 17 residues. CDR3 coding DNA: TGTGCCAGCAGCCTATTCCTAGCGGGAGTTAGCACAGATACGCAGTATTTT. Encoded protein: CASSLFLAGVSTDTQYF.

The chain is built from TRBV27 and TRBJ2-7, with D possibly being TRBD2 (5 bases). In germline, CDR1 is MNHEY, CDR2 SMNVEV (reference sequence). The CDR3 has 15 amino acids. V was pared by 4 bases and J by 4 bases, with 17 bases between. CDR3 DNA: TGTGCCAGCAGTTCCCTCCCTGAGACTAATTACGAGCAGTACTTC. It encodes CASSSLPETNYEQYF.

The rearrangement joins TRBV5-8 to TRBJ1-2; 9 nucleotides align to TRBD1. Germline assignment: CDR1 SGHTS and CDR2 YDEGEE. V trimming: 5 bases; J trimming: 4 bases; junction bases outside the gene matches: 9. The CDR3 runs 15 residues. The CDR3 loop is CASSFLGQGFYGYTF. The CDR3 coding sequence is TGTGCCAGCAGTTTCCTAGGACAGGGGTTCTATGGCTACACCTTC. Full variable domain (remainder filled in from reference TRBV5-8 and TRBJ1-2): EAGVTQSPTHLIKTRGQQATLRCSPISGHTSVYWYQQALGLGLQFLLWYDEGEERNRGNFPPRFSGRQFPNYSSELNVNALELEDSALYLCASSFLGQGFYGYTFGSGTRLTVV.

In regard to this clone: Other DNA sequences within the sample encode an identical CDR3. The V and J genes are TRBV28 and TRBJ1-4; TRBD1 matches at 7 bases. CDR1 is MDHEN, CDR2 SYDVKM, per germline. J lost 7 bases, V lost 4 bases, and 9 bases had no gene match. The CDR3 loop spans 15 amino acids. The CDR3 spells CASSSQGGLGEKLFF. The CDR3 DNA follows: TGTGCCAGCAGTTCGCAAGGGGGCCTGGGTGAAAAACTGTTTTTT.

This clone showed up just once. The rearrangement uses TRBV7-9 and TRBJ2-3; TRBD2 matches at 14 bases. This CDR3 region has 17 residues. In germline, CDR1 is SEHNR, CDR2 FQNEAQ (reference sequence). V lost 6 bases and J lost 1; bases outside the gene matches: 6. CDR3 sequence reads: CASRGTSGRPGTDTQYF. The CDR3 region has the DNA TGTGCCAGCAGGGGGACTAGCGGGAGACCAGGCACAGATACGCAGTATTTT.

The chain is built from TRBV2 and TRBJ2-1; TRBD2 aligns across 7 bases. CDR3 length: 15 amino acids. Germline V gene sequence: CDR1 SNHLY, CDR2 FYNNEI. V shed 4 bases and J 15 bases; nucleotides not matched to a gene: 18. The CDR3 here is CASSVGVGGRAGRFF. As DNA, the CDR3 is TGTGCCAGCAGTGTGGGGGTCGGGGGGAGGGCTGGAAGGTTCTTC. Complete variable domain (other parts from reference TRBV2 and TRBJ2-1): EPEVTQTPSHQVTQMGQEVILRCVPISNHLYFYWYRQILGQKVEFLVSFYNNEISEKSEIFDDQFSVERPDGSNFTLKIRSTKLEDSAMYFCASSVGVGGRAGRFFGPGTRLTVL.

This rearrangement joins TRBV30 to TRBJ1-6, with no clear D. There are 15 residues in the CDR3. V lost 4 bases to trimming and J lost 8 bases, with 18 bases between them. Germline V gene sequence: CDR1 GTSNPN, CDR2 SVGIG (reference sequence). CDR3 bases: TGTGCCTGGACCCATGGGCGTGGGCATGATTCACCCCTCCACTTT. Protein sequence: CAWTHGRGHDSPLHF.

The chain is built from TRBV7-3 and TRBJ2-1; 9 nucleotides align to TRBD2. V trimming: 5 bases; J trimming: 8 bases; junction bases outside the gene matches: 7. The CDR3 loop spans 14 amino acids. Germline V CDR1 and CDR2: SGHTA, FQGTGA. The CDR3 bases are TGTGCCAGCAGCCCCGGGGTAGCGGGAGATGAGCAGTTCTTC. Its protein product is CASSPGVAGDEQFF.

A few counts support this clone. CDR3 in DNA: TGCGCCAGCAGCCAAGAGGATCTAGGGGGCTACGAGCAGTACTTC. Its translation is CASSQEDLGGYEQYF. V gene TRBV4-3 combines with J gene TRBJ2-7; tentatively, D is TRBD1 (6 bases). The V gene lost 0 bases and the J gene lost 3 bases, with 12 bases spanning the gap. The CDR3 consists of 15 residues. CDR1 and CDR2 from the germline V gene are LGHNA and YSLEER.